A selection of T cell receptor beta chains follows, all from one sample in a study of blood T cell repertoires in COVID-19. The repertoire was sequenced with immunoSEQ multiplex PCR; TCRdb's copy has only in-frame clones and lacks some. The sample yields 150,000 to 200,000 clones, less than 90% seen once. The specimen sequenced was peripheral blood. The receptor set was obtained from a woman between 55 and 75 years old with COVID-19, enrolled during active disease. CDR3s include the opening cysteine and the closing phenylalanine or tryptophan.

j_call: TRBJ1-3
v_call: TRBV6-5
cdr3_aa: CASSYGLDSGNTIYF

j_call: TRBJ1-2
v_call: TRBV27
cdr3_aa: CASSSLRGGYTF

j_call: TRBJ1-5
v_call: TRBV24-1
cdr3_aa: CATSDLAEAGQPQHF

j_call: TRBJ2-4
v_call: TRBV11-2
cdr3_aa: CASSGSSKNIQYF

j_call: TRBJ1-5
v_call: TRBV25-1
cdr3_aa: CASSEESFSDDQPQHF

j_call: TRBJ1-1
v_call: TRBV28
cdr3_aa: CASSYRDTEAFF

j_call: TRBJ2-2
v_call: TRBV7-9
cdr3_aa: CASRRLAGDITGELFF

j_call: TRBJ1-1
v_call: TRBV4-3
cdr3_aa: CASSQAGGYAAEAFF

j_call: TRBJ2-5
v_call: TRBV10-3
cdr3_aa: CAISESAIQETQYF

j_call: TRBJ2-7
v_call: TRBV19
cdr3_aa: CASSQGLALSYEQYF

j_call: TRBJ2-1
v_call: TRBV9
cdr3_aa: CASTGTGGSLLNEQFF

j_call: TRBJ2-1
v_call: TRBV20-1
cdr3_aa: CSATETDKQFF

j_call: TRBJ1-3
v_call: TRBV11-2
cdr3_aa: CASSRQGARGNIIYF

j_call: TRBJ2-3
v_call: TRBV3-1/TRBV3-2
cdr3_aa: CASSLIKRGGDTQYF

j_call: TRBJ2-2
v_call: TRBV2
cdr3_aa: CASSHGGSGSQGTGELFF

j_call: TRBJ1-6
v_call: TRBV25-1
cdr3_aa: CASSEHRGSNSPLHF

j_call: TRBJ2-7
v_call: TRBV13
cdr3_aa: CASSLTGLSLSYEQYF

j_call: TRBJ1-1
v_call: TRBV14
cdr3_aa: CASSQVDRPEAFF

j_call: TRBJ1-1
v_call: TRBV27
cdr3_aa: CASSPDRGVETEAFF

j_call: TRBJ2-7
v_call: TRBV29-1
cdr3_aa: CSVVGGSGSEQYF

j_call: TRBJ2-7
v_call: TRBV19
cdr3_aa: CASSIETSASWNEQYF

j_call: TRBJ2-1
v_call: TRBV6-6
cdr3_aa: CASSYAGQGGEQFF

j_call: TRBJ1-4
v_call: TRBV4-1
cdr3_aa: CASSLPLINEKLFF

j_call: TRBJ2-7
v_call: TRBV5-1
cdr3_aa: CASSLSLPGVQYF

j_call: TRBJ1-4
v_call: TRBV28
cdr3_aa: CASTGQGANEKLFF

j_call: TRBJ2-1
v_call: TRBV29-1
cdr3_aa: CSVVGRGGHNEQFF

j_call: TRBJ2-7
v_call: TRBV7-9
cdr3_aa: CASSLTPVYEQYF

j_call: TRBJ2-7
v_call: TRBV6-2/TRBV6-3
cdr3_aa: CASSYSRGTYEQYF

j_call: TRBJ2-2
v_call: TRBV10-3
cdr3_aa: CAITRLAGGPGTGELFF

j_call: TRBJ2-1
v_call: TRBV19
cdr3_aa: CASSPRGAATYNEQFF

j_call: TRBJ2-1
v_call: TRBV6-5
cdr3_aa: CASSYLGQGARNEQFF

j_call: TRBJ2-7
v_call: TRBV9
cdr3_aa: CASSVVAGGYEQYF

j_call: TRBJ1-5
v_call: TRBV24-1
cdr3_aa: CATPSTGCRNQPQHF

j_call: TRBJ2-7
v_call: TRBV19
cdr3_aa: CASRSTDRGNEQYF

j_call: TRBJ1-5
v_call: TRBV2
cdr3_aa: CASSSTRDQPQHF

j_call: TRBJ1-1
v_call: TRBV4-3
cdr3_aa: CASRTGTNTEAFF

j_call: TRBJ2-7
v_call: TRBV18
cdr3_aa: CASSPPSSGRTYEQYF

j_call: TRBJ1-1
v_call: TRBV19
cdr3_aa: CASSRTGGAGRAFF

j_call: TRBJ1-5
v_call: TRBV7-2
cdr3_aa: CASSLAVGPGQPQHF

j_call: TRBJ2-5
v_call: TRBV4-3
cdr3_aa: CASRRNGQAQETQYF

j_call: TRBJ2-7
v_call: TRBV7-2
cdr3_aa: CASSPERGHSSSYEQYF

j_call: TRBJ1-5
v_call: TRBV19
cdr3_aa: CASTPGKSNQPQHF

j_call: TRBJ1-3
v_call: TRBV29-1
cdr3_aa: CSVGQSGNTIYF

j_call: TRBJ1-4
v_call: TRBV6-5
cdr3_aa: CASSYSRTTEKLFF

j_call: TRBJ1-1
v_call: TRBV5-5
cdr3_aa: CASSSGHTNTEAFF

j_call: TRBJ1-5
v_call: TRBV24-1
cdr3_aa: CATSDSDRGDNQPQHF

j_call: TRBJ1-5
v_call: TRBV6-2/TRBV6-3
cdr3_aa: CASSYSTSRAGEPQHF

j_call: TRBJ2-7
v_call: TRBV7-2
cdr3_aa: CASSSPQLHEQYF

j_call: TRBJ2-1
v_call: TRBV11-2
cdr3_aa: CASSWGSGRDTYNEQFF

j_call: TRBJ1-1
v_call: TRBV9
cdr3_aa: CASSGDRGYTEAFF

j_call: TRBJ2-2
v_call: TRBV27
cdr3_aa: CAGRLAGGIYTGELFF

j_call: TRBJ1-1
v_call: TRBV5-1
cdr3_aa: CASSLPSFMNTEAFF

j_call: TRBJ1-1
v_call: TRBV14
cdr3_aa: CAKRRDSKFSTEAFF